This note documents a single T cell receptor (beta chain) sequence. These data belong to a study of cytomegalovirus exposure and HLA in healthy donors. Amplification used 60 Vbeta primers and 13 Jbeta primers. Clones were sequenced by immunoSEQ multiplex PCR, and TCRdb holds only the in-frame ones, with some missing. The sample has around 180,000 clones, about 80% seen once. Germline CDR1 and CDR2: SGHVS and FQNEAQ. V gave up 1 base and J gave up 6 bases, with 12 bases separating them. The CDR3 covers 15 residues. The rearrangement joins TRBV7-8 to TRBJ2-2; D is perhaps TRBD2 (5 bases). Sequences were obtained from PBMCs. This clonotype was sampled from a woman in her thirties or forties in good health and CMV-seronegative. The CDR3 nucleotides are TGTGCCAGCAGCTTAGATCCGAGGGCCCCCGGGGAGCTGTTTTTT. Translating gives CASSLDPRAPGELFF.